This TCR beta chain was retrieved from a study of cytomegalovirus exposure and HLA in healthy donors. Study-level results: Several of the most significant clusters were apparently associated with common viral pathogens in a later analysis. TRBV6-2, TRBV6-3 and some other V segments were excluded as indistinguishable.

Notes on this clone: The antigen is unknown.

Researchers ran the PCR with 60 Vbeta and 13 Jbeta primers. Produced via immunoSEQ multiplex PCR; TCRdb's table is partial and in-frame only. The sample includes 180,000 or so clones. CDR3 length: 16 residues. J gave up 9 bases and V 5 bases, and 11 bases lay outside the gene matches. Germline CDR1 and CDR2: SEHNR and FQNEAQ (reference sequence). The sequence was obtained from a boy aged 5-17 years in good health and CMV-seronegative. The V call is TRBV7-9, the J call TRBJ1-6; TRBD1 aligns across 9 bases. Sequencing used PBMCs. In nucleotides, the CDR3 is TGTGCCAGCAGCCTTTCCTACAGGGGGCGCGGTTCACCCCTCCACTTT. This codes for CASSLSYRGRGSPLHF.